Shown below are 17 T cell receptor beta chains from a single sample sequenced in a study of blood T cell repertoires in COVID-19. Assay: immunoSEQ multiplex PCR; the TCRdb copy retains only in-frame clones and omits some. This table holds 95,000 to 100,000 clones, 80% to 95% found once. The material sequenced was peripheral blood. These TCRs come from a man aged 50 to 59 with active COVID-19.

The chain uses TRBV28 and TRBJ2-2; 7 bases line up with TRBD1. V was clipped by 3 bases and J by 2 bases; unmatched bases: 3. CDR1 MDHEN and CDR2 SYDVKM come from the germline V gene. CDR3 length: 15 amino acids. The CDR3 DNA follows: TGTGCCAGCAGTTTTTGGGACAGCAACACCGGGGAGCTGTTTTTT. Amino acids: CASSFWDSNTGELFF.

The chain is built from TRBV27 and TRBJ2-7; a weak D match, TRBD2 (6 bases). The V and J ends lost 6 bases and 6 bases respectively, with 18 bases between them. The germline V gene encodes CDR1 MNHEY and CDR2 SMNVEV (reference sequence). This CDR3 has 14 residues. CDR3 protein: CASRAPGLPLEQYF. CDR3 in DNA: TGTGCCAGCAGAGCGCCGGGACTCCCCCTCGAGCAGTACTTC.

V and J are TRBV15 and TRBJ2-5; no clear D gene. V lost 2 bases to trimming and J lost 5 bases, with 6 bases between them. CDR1 and CDR2 from the germline V gene are LNHNV and YYDKDF (reference sequence). The CDR3 loop spans 12 amino acids. Here the CDR3 reads CATSRPLETQYF. The CDR3 DNA sequence: TGTGCCACCAGCAGACCATTGGAGACCCAGTACTTC.

The chain employs TRBV2 and TRBJ2-3; 8 nucleotides line up with TRBD1. Germline V lookup: CDR1 SNHLY, CDR2 FYNNEI. The J segment lost 6 bases and the V segment lost 6 bases, leaving 8 bases of the junction unmatched. The CDR3 extends over 14 amino acids. The CDR3 DNA reads as TGTGCCAGCAGGGACAGGGCCCAGATGGATACGCAGTATTTT. This translates into CASRDRAQMDTQYF.

The rearrangement uses TRBV5-4 and TRBJ2-2; no firm D call. This CDR3 has 15 amino acids. CDR1 and CDR2 (germline): SGHNT, YYREEE (reference sequence). Trimming took off 0 bases at V and 2 bases at J, with 8 bases between the two ends. CDR3 DNA sequence: TGTGCCAGCAGCTTGGACCGGGTCAACACCGGGGAGCTGTTTTTT. Translated: CASSLDRVNTGELFF.

The V call is TRBV30, the J call TRBJ1-1; D remains unclear. CDR3 length equals 13 residues. Germline V gene sequence: CDR1 GTSNPN, CDR2 SVGIG (reference sequence). V shed 0 bases and J shed 3 bases, with 8 bases lying between them. DNA of the CDR3: TGTGCCTGGAGTGTACACGTGGACACTGAAGCTTTCTTT. Protein: CAWSVHVDTEAFF. Filled out from reference TRBV30 and TRBJ1-1, the complete variable domain reads SQTIHQWPATLVQPVGSPLSLECTVEGTSNPNLYWYRQAAGRGLQLLFYSVGIGQISSEVPQNLSASRPQDRQFILSSKKLLLSDSGFYLCAWSVHVDTEAFFGQGTRLTVV.

The rearrangement links TRBV9 to TRBJ1-2; 7 bases are a match to TRBD1. The CDR3 has 18 amino acids. With V trimmed by 3 bases and J by 4 bases, 18 bases remained unmatched. Germline lookup yields CDR1 SGDLS and CDR2 YYNGEE. This CDR3 is CASSAFTGVSELGYGYTF. CDR3 sequence (DNA): TGTGCCAGCAGCGCCTTCACAGGGGTGTCTGAGTTAGGCTATGGCTACACCTTC.

V gene TRBV29-1 combines with J gene TRBJ1-1, with D possibly being TRBD1 (5 bases). Germline loops: CDR1 SQVTM, CDR2 ANQGSEA. The CDR3 is 13 amino acids. Trimming took off 7 bases at V and 2 bases at J, with 14 bases between the two ends. The CDR3 loop reads CSASQEINTEAFF. The CDR3 DNA reads TGCAGCGCATCACAGGAGATCAACACTGAAGCTTTCTTT.

In this sample, this clone turned up once. J is TRBJ2-7 and V is TRBV6-5; D is unclear. Germline values: CDR1 MNHEY, CDR2 SVGAGI. There are 10 residues in the CDR3. Between the trimmed V and J ends, which lost 8 bases and 4 bases, there was a span of 6 bases. The CDR3 region is CASQAYEQYF. CDR3 sequence (DNA): TGTGCCAGCCAAGCGTACGAGCAGTACTTC.

This rearrangement joins TRBV6-5 to TRBJ1-2; 8 positions match TRBD1. The CDR3 length is 13 residues. From germline, CDR1 is MNHEY and CDR2 SVGAGI. V dropped 6 bases and J dropped 8; count of bases not matched to a gene: 8. The DNA for the CDR3 is TGTGCCAGCAGCCGGGGACAGGCTGGCGGCTACACCTTC. This codes for CASSRGQAGGYTF.

The rearrangement links TRBV30 to TRBJ2-1; TRBD2 matches at 15 bases. Germline trimming cut 3 bases from V and 7 bases from J; bases unmatched to any gene: 4. CDR1 and CDR2 from the germline V gene are GTSNPN and SVGIG (reference sequence). The CDR3 covers 15 residues. The chain's CDR3 is CAWRGLAGGGNEQFF. The CDR3 DNA reads as TGTGCCTGGAGGGGACTAGCGGGAGGTGGTAATGAGCAGTTCTTC.

The chain employs TRBV29-1 and TRBJ2-2; no clear D. The CDR3 length is 12 residues. CDR1 SQVTM and CDR2 ANQGSEA come from the germline V gene. V was clipped by 6 bases and J by 1 base, with 6 bases between them. The CDR3 bases are TGCAGCGTGTTTAGGAACACCGGGGAGCTGTTTTTT. It codes for CSVFRNTGELFF.

The chain is built from TRBV28 and TRBJ1-1; tentatively, D is TRBD1 (5 bases). V was clipped by 7 bases and J by 1 base, with 16 bases between them. The CDR3 is made up of 15 amino acids. CDR1 and CDR2 (germline): MDHEN, SYDVKM. CDR3 in amino acids: CASTWPLGGNTEAFF. CDR3 nucleotides: TGTGCCAGCACCTGGCCCCTCGGGGGGAACACTGAAGCTTTCTTT.

The chain uses TRBV6-5 and TRBJ1-5, with unresolved D. The CDR3 sequence is 13 residues long. V was shortened by 6 bases and J by 4 bases, with 10 bases between the two germline ends. From germline, CDR1 is MNHEY and CDR2 SVGAGI. CDR3 protein: CASSLRLNQPQHF. The CDR3 DNA is TGTGCCAGCAGCTTGAGATTAAATCAGCCCCAGCATTTT.

J is TRBJ2-1 and V is TRBV10-3; 14 bases are a match to TRBD2. CDR1 is ENHRY, CDR2 SYGVKD, per germline. After removal of 10 bases from V and 9 bases from J, the junction contained 17 bases not matched to a gene. The CDR3 is 17 residues long. CDR3 region: CASGGTSGRNAGSEQFF. The CDR3 nucleotides are TGTGCCAGCGGAGGGACTAGCGGGAGAAATGCGGGAAGTGAGCAGTTCTTC.

This sequence joins TRBV6-2 or TRBV6-3 and TRBJ2-7; 9 bases fit TRBD2. There are 14 residues in the CDR3. Trimming took 5 bases from V and 5 from J; bases not matched to a gene: 7. The germline gives CDR1 MNHEY, CDR2 SVGEGT. CDR3 bases: TGTGCCAGCAGTGTTAGCGGGAGAGCCCACGAGCAGTACTTC. Translation: CASSVSGRAHEQYF.

The V call is TRBV6-5, the J call TRBJ2-3, with a possible D match to TRBD2 (5 bases). Trimming stripped 2 bases from V and 6 bases from J, with 6 bases between. The CDR3 spans 12 residues. Germline V gene sequence: CDR1 MNHEY, CDR2 SVGAGI. CDR3 DNA: TGTGCCAGCAGTTACCGCGGGGATACGCAGTATTTT. It is translated as CASSYRGDTQYF.